Below are 10 T cell receptor beta chains sequenced from a single sample in a study of cytomegalovirus exposure and HLA in healthy donors. A multiplex PCR was run with 60 Vbeta primers and 13 Jbeta primers. Clones were sequenced by immunoSEQ multiplex PCR, and TCRdb holds only the in-frame ones, with some missing. The sample shows 60,000 or so clones, roughly 70% of them seen only once. Sequenced sample: PBMCs. These receptors came from a middle-aged man in good health and CMV-seropositive.

The chain employs TRBV6-4 and TRBJ1-1; TRBD1 matches at 10 bases. This CDR3 has 13 amino acids. J was trimmed by 4 bases and V by 6 bases; bases with no gene match: 2. CDR1 is MRHNA and CDR2 is SNTAGT in the germline V gene. The CDR3 region is CASRGTGATEAFF. The CDR3 DNA is TGTGCCAGCAGGGGGACAGGGGCCACTGAAGCTTTCTTT.

J is TRBJ1-2 and V is TRBV5-4; no firm D call. V dropped 3 bases and J dropped 8 bases, with 14 bases sitting between them. This CDR3 comprises 13 residues. Germline V gene sequence: CDR1 SGHNT, CDR2 YYREEE (reference sequence). CDR3 sequence: CASSSNVRGGYTF. DNA of the CDR3: TGTGCCAGCAGCTCTAATGTCCGAGGGGGCTACACCTTC.

Worth noting for this clone: Germline is not matched at one junction end, which may reflect a read error. This rearrangement joins TRBV7-7 to TRBJ2-5, with 7 bases fitting TRBD2. Germline V CDR1 and CDR2: SSHAT, FNYEAQ (reference sequence). The CDR3 has 17 residues. The DNA for the CDR3 is TGTGCTAGCAGCTTAGGGGCCTCCTCGGGGGGACAAGAGACCCAGTACTTC. Amino acid sequence: CASSLGASSGGQETQYF.

The CDR3 region has the DNA TGTGCCTGGGGGACTAGCGGGGGTTACAATGAGCAGTTCTTC. Protein product: CAWGTSGGYNEQFF. The chain employs TRBV30 and TRBJ2-1; 14 bases align to TRBD2. The CDR3 loop spans 14 amino acids. CDR1 is GTSNPN, CDR2 SVGIG, per germline (reference sequence). The junction had 1 base not matched to a gene; V was cut back by 5 bases and J by 4 bases.

The chain joins TRBV6-1 to TRBJ1-4; D is ambiguous. This CDR3 comprises 12 residues. The V end lost 3 bases, the J end lost 8 bases, and 7 bases lay between the germline ends. Germline loops: CDR1 MNHNS, CDR2 SASEGT. Here the CDR3 reads CASSEQAEKLFF. CDR3 coding DNA: TGTGCCAGCAGTGAGCAGGCAGAAAAACTGTTTTTT.

The chain couples TRBV9 to TRBJ2-5; 11 nucleotides agree with TRBD2. This CDR3 has 16 amino acids. V gave up 0 bases and J gave up 5 bases; unmatched junction bases: 6. Germline-derived CDR1 and CDR2 are SGDLS and YYNGEE. The DNA of the CDR3 is TGTGCCAGCAGCGTAGGATCTAGCGGGGGGAGCGAGACCCAGTACTTC. This translates into CASSVGSSGGSETQYF.

This chain joins TRBV5-6 and TRBJ2-7; possibly TRBD1 for D (6 bases). The CDR3 has 14 residues. Germline V gives CDR1 SGHDT, CDR2 YYEEEE. V lost 1 base and J 3 bases, leaving 11 bases between the germline ends. CDR3 DNA: TGTGCCAGCAGCTTGCAGGGGTTAAACTACGAGCAGTACTTC. It encodes CASSLQGLNYEQYF. The full variable domain, its missing parts supplied by reference TRBV5-6 and TRBJ2-7, is DAGVTQSPTHLIKTRGQQVTLRCSPKSGHDTVSWYQQALGQGPQFIFQYYEEEERQRGNFPDRFSGHQFPNYSSELNVNALLLGDSALYLCASSLQGLNYEQYFGPGTRLTVT.

This clone has more than one count but fewer than ten. This chain connects TRBV4-1 to TRBJ1-1; D possibly corresponds to TRBD1 (6 bases). V was pared by 4 bases and J by 4 bases, with 16 bases between. This CDR3 spans 15 amino acids. CDR1 and CDR2 from the germline V gene are MGHRA and YSYEKL. This CDR3 is CASSPWGQGTTEAFF. The CDR3 DNA sequence: TGCGCCAGCAGCCCCTGGGGGCAGGGAACCACTGAAGCTTTCTTT.

The V call is TRBV5-4, the J call TRBJ1-2, with 7 bases fitting TRBD1. This CDR3 region has 14 residues. Trimming cost V 4 bases and J 6 bases; bases outside gene matches: 9. Germline assignment: CDR1 SGHNT and CDR2 YYREEE (reference sequence). In DNA, the CDR3 is TGTGCCAGCAGCCTAGAACAGGGGATGAATGGCTACACCTTC. Translated: CASSLEQGMNGYTF.

The chain recombines TRBV4-1 with TRBJ2-5; 9 bases agree with TRBD2. The trim removed 0 bases at V and 5 bases at J, leaving 10 bases unmatched. CDR1 is MGHRA and CDR2 is YSYEKL in the germline V gene. CDR3 length: 17 amino acids. The CDR3 coding sequence is TGCGCCAGCAGCCAAGATGTGGGCGGGGGGGCCGCGGAGACCCAGTACTTC. This codes for CASSQDVGGGAAETQYF.